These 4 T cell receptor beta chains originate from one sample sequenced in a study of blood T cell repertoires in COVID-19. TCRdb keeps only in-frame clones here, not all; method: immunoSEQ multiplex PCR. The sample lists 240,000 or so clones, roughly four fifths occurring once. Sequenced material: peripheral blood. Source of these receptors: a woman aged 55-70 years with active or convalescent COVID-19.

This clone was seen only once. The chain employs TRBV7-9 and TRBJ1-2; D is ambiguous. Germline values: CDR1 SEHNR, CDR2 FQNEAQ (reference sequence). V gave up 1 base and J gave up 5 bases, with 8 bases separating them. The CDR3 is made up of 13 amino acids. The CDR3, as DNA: TGTGCCAGCAGCTTAGAGAGGGAATATGGCTACACCTTC. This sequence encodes CASSLEREYGYTF.

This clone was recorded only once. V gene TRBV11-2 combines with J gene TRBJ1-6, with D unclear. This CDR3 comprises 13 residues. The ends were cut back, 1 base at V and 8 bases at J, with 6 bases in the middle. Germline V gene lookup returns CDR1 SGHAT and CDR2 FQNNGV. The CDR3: CASSLVRDSPLHF. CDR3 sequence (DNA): TGTGCCAGCAGCTTAGTGCGCGATTCACCCCTCCACTTT.

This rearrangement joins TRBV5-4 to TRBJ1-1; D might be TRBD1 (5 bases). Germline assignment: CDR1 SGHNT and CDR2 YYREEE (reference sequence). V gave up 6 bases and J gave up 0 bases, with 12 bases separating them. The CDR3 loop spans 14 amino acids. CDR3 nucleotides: TGTGCCAGCACCACGGGGGTATTGAACACTGAAGCTTTCTTT. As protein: CASTTGVLNTEAFF.

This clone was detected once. CDR3 sequence: CSASGTGQPLRRAFF. CDR3 coding DNA: TGCAGTGCTAGTGGGACAGGGCAACCCCTCAGGAGGGCTTTCTTT. V is TRBV20-1 and J is TRBJ1-1; the match to TRBD1 covers 9 bases. This CDR3 region has 15 residues. Germline V gene data show CDR1 as DFQATT and CDR2 as SNEGSKA (reference sequence). Trimming at V came to 3 bases and at J to 11 bases, leaving 16 bases not matched to a gene.